A single sample is the source of the 10 T cell receptor beta chains below, sequenced in a study of blood T cell repertoires in COVID-19. Assay used: immunoSEQ multiplex PCR; TCRdb lists only in-frame clones, some missing. There are about 38,000 clones in the sample; around 90% occur only once, and around 4.5% lies in the top ten. The sample consisted of peripheral blood. The receptors shown here come from a man between 60 and 75 years old with COVID-19, enrolled during active disease.

The J gene is TRBJ2-7, the V gene TRBV29-1, with TRBD1 as a possible D gene (8 bases). Looked up from germline, CDR1 is SQVTM and CDR2 is ANQGSEA. The ends were cut back, 6 bases at V and 5 bases at J, with 26 bases in the middle. This CDR3 has 16 residues. The CDR3: CSVGGGSSGGVDEQYF. The CDR3 coding sequence is TGCAGCGTCGGGGGCGGGAGCTCAGGGGGCGTCGACGAGCAGTACTTC.

J is TRBJ2-1 and V is TRBV6-4; D ambiguous. The CDR3 is 14 amino acids. Per germline, CDR1 MRHNA and CDR2 SNTAGT. CDR3 nucleotides: TGTGCTAGTCATCGGGTTCTAGCCTACAATGAGCAGTTCTTC. It yields the protein CASHRVLAYNEQFF.

In nucleotides, the CDR3 is TGTGCCAGCAGCCAAGGCAGAGGGGGCGGCTACGAGCAGTACTTC. This sequence encodes CASSQGRGGGYEQYF. The chain uses TRBV14 and TRBJ2-7; 7 bases are shared with TRBD1. V trimming: 1 base; J trimming: 3 bases; junction bases outside the gene matches: 6. Germline V gene sequence: CDR1 SGHDN, CDR2 FVKESK. This CDR3 is 15 amino acids long.

The chain employs TRBV5-1 and TRBJ2-2; 10 bases align to TRBD1. Per the germline V gene, CDR1 is SGHRS and CDR2 is YFSETQ. The CDR3 is 16 amino acids. Trimming cost V 4 bases and J 4 bases; bases outside gene matches: 7. CDR3 nucleotides: TGCGCCAGCAGCGGAGGCCGGGACAGGGGCACCGGGGAGCTGTTTTTT. Translation gives CASSGGRDRGTGELFF.

V and J are TRBV21-1 and TRBJ1-2; the table's D call, TRBD1, has no DNA check behind it. TRBV21-1 is shown as a pseudogene. The CDR3 is made up of 16 amino acids. The CDR3, as DNA: TGTGCCAGCAGCAAAGGGGGGACAGAGATCCATTCTGGCTACACCTTC. It codes for CASSKGGTEIHSGYTF.

This sequence joins TRBV10-3 and TRBJ2-5; 11 nucleotides align to TRBD2. The CDR3 consists of 17 residues. Germline V gene lookup returns CDR1 ENHRY and CDR2 SYGVKD. With V trimmed by 10 bases and J by 9 bases, 22 bases remained unmatched. The CDR3 spells CATGNIAGGETQRAQYF. The DNA of the CDR3 is TGTGCCACTGGGAACATAGCGGGAGGGGAGACCCAGCGGGCCCAGTACTTC.

This sequence joins TRBV29-1 and TRBJ1-1; D is perhaps TRBD1 (6 bases). V lost 6 bases to trimming and J lost 10 bases, with 21 bases between them. This CDR3 has 13 residues. The germline CDR1 and CDR2 sequences are SQVTM and ANQGSEA. In DNA form, the CDR3 reads TGCAGCGTCCGACCGGGACAAGGACATTCAGCTTTCTTT. It translates to CSVRPGQGHSAFF.

The CDR3 here is CASSSNRGHGYTF. The DNA of the CDR3 is TGTGCCAGTAGTTCTAACAGGGGGCACGGCTACACCTTC. The chain combines TRBV19 with TRBJ1-2; the match to TRBD1 covers 9 bases. CDR1 and CDR2 from the germline V gene are LNHDA and SQIVND (reference sequence). V lost 5 bases to trimming and J lost 8 bases; unmatched junction nucleotides: 6. The CDR3 is 13 residues long.

This clone was observed once. The gene calls are TRBV4-1 and TRBJ2-3; D uncertain. Germline-derived CDR1 and CDR2 are MGHRA and YSYEKL. Trimming shortened V by 1 base and J by 0 bases, and 14 bases separated the two germline ends. The CDR3 sequence is 17 residues long. The CDR3 region is CASSQAPLGLSTDTQYF. The CDR3 DNA sequence: TGCGCCAGCAGCCAAGCCCCCCTAGGCCTTAGCACAGATACGCAGTATTTT.

The rearrangement joins TRBV9 to TRBJ2-3; D unresolved. CDR3 length: 12 residues. The germline V and J ends were trimmed by 4 bases and 0 bases, with 3 bases remaining between them. Germline CDR1 SGDLS, CDR2 YYNGEE. In DNA, the CDR3 is TGTGCCAGCAGCAGCAGCACAGATACGCAGTATTTT. This translates into CASSSSTDTQYF.